Reported below is one T cell receptor beta chain. This study enrolled people aged about 18 to 90 from 20 to 25 US geographic areas. Categorization into cohorts depended on clinical history that participants reported. This entry belongs to a study of blood T cell repertoires in COVID-19. Sequencing was performed with immunoSEQ multiplex PCR; in TCRdb, only in-frame clones are kept and a portion is missing. This repertoire shows approximately 500,000 clones, 85% to 90% found once; its top ten account for 1.5% to 2%. In germline, CDR1 is PRHDT, CDR2 FYEKMQ (reference sequence). CDR3 length equals 14 residues. Trimming left V 6 bases short and J 3 bases short, with 15 bases between.

The chain uses TRBV13 and TRBJ2-7; D uncertain. Sequencing was done on a sample of PBMCs or T cells enriched from blood (not recorded which). This TCR was recovered from a woman in her thirties or forties who had recovered from COVID-19. The CDR3 sequence: CASSPQEVLYEQYF. CDR3 nucleotide sequence: TGTGCCAGCAGTCCCCAAGAGGTCCTCTACGAGCAGTACTTC. Variable domain in full (rest from reference TRBV13 and TRBJ2-7): AAGVIQSPRHLIKEKRETATLKCYPIPRHDTVYWYQQGPGQDPQFLISFYEKMQSDKGSIPDRFSAQQFSDYHSELNMSSLELGDSALYFCASSPQEVLYEQYFGPGTRLTVT.